These 14 T cell receptor beta chains share one sample of origin, sequenced in a study of blood T cells in healthy people across ages. For the second PCR, which ran for about 7 to 11 cycles, a sample-barcoded 5' primer and a J-beta primer mix were used. TCRdb independently ran MiXCR on the 5' RACE reads; one entry per CDR3 protein. This table has around 850,000 distinct CDR3 sequences, around 36% appearing once. Sequenced material: blood. These receptors were collected from a man between 18 and 29 years old in good health.

J is TRBJ2-5 and V is TRBV24-1, with D perhaps given as TRBD1 or TRBD2 (5 bases each). Germline CDR1 KGHDR, CDR2 SFDVKD. V was trimmed by 1 base and J by 1 base, leaving 9 bases between them. CDR3 length: 15 amino acids. CDR3 DNA: TGTGCCACCAGTGATTTCACCGGGACCCAAGAGACCCAGTACTTC. This encodes CATSDFTGTQETQYF.

This clonotype was observed a handful of times. V gene TRBV7-2 combines with J gene TRBJ2-7; 10 bases fit TRBD2. The CDR3 sequence is 17 residues long. V gave up 7 bases and J gave up 3 bases; unmatched junction bases: 15. In germline, CDR1 is SGHTA, CDR2 FQGNSA. The CDR3 loop reads CASIPLTSGGARYEQYF. CDR3 nucleotides: TGTGCCAGCATTCCTCTCACCAGCGGGGGGGCACGCTACGAGCAGTACTTC.

V and J are TRBV20-1 and TRBJ2-1, with D unresolved. Germline-derived CDR1 and CDR2 are DFQATT and SNEGSKA (reference sequence). This CDR3 contains 13 residues. V lost 1 base to trimming and J lost 8 bases, with 12 bases between them. Here the CDR3 DNA reads TGCAGTGCTAGAGTACCCCACGGAGATGAGCAGTTCTTC. Encoded protein: CSARVPHGDEQFF.

This clonotype was picked up many times. Written as DNA, the CDR3 is TGTGCCAGCAGCGGCCGACTAGCGGGGGGAGCTTACTCCTACAATGAGCAGTTCTTC. Translation: CASSGRLAGGAYSYNEQFF. The gene calls are TRBV7-6 and TRBJ2-1, with 13 bases that match TRBD2. The CDR3 length is 19 residues. V was pared by 5 bases and J by 0 bases, with 10 bases of the junction left unmatched. From germline, CDR1 is SGHVS and CDR2 FNYEAQ.

This clonotype appeared a few times. The V call is TRBV2, the J call TRBJ1-1; D is perhaps TRBD1 (6 bases). Trimming stripped 1 base from V and 6 bases from J, with 9 bases between. The CDR3 contains 13 residues. Germline values: CDR1 SNHLY, CDR2 FYNNEI. The CDR3 region has the DNA TGTGCCAGCAGTGAAGTGGGGGCTGCTGAAGCTTTCTTT. The encoded protein is CASSEVGAAEAFF.

The chain recombines TRBV7-9 with TRBJ2-5, with D perhaps given as TRBD1 or TRBD2 (5 bases each). Germline V lookup: CDR1 SEHNR, CDR2 FQNEAQ (reference sequence). V was cut by 7 bases and J by 11 bases, with 26 bases left in between. CDR3 size: 15 residues. The CDR3 sequence is CASTQPGRHYNEQYF. For the CDR3, the DNA is TGTGCCAGCACCCAGCCGGGACGCCACTACAATGAGCAGTACTTC.

With regard to this clonotype: With a much larger clone just one base away, this may be a read error. The chain has TRBV6-5 and TRBJ2-7; 10 nucleotides match TRBD2. The CDR3 totals 16 residues. CDR1 MNHEY and CDR2 SVGAGI come from the germline V gene. V dropped 2 bases and J dropped 5; count of bases not matched to a gene: 9. The CDR3: CASSYRPSSGGDEQYF. Written as DNA, the CDR3 is TGTGCCAGCAGTTACCGACCGTCTAGCGGGGGCGACGAGCAGTACTTC.

The genes are TRBV4-3 and TRBJ2-3, with D possibly being TRBD1 (5 bases). This CDR3 contains 10 residues. V lost 11 bases and J 2 bases, leaving 5 bases between the germline ends. From germline, CDR1 is LGHNA and CDR2 YSLEER. The CDR3 spells CAGHTDTQYF. CDR3 sequence (DNA): TGCGCCGGACACACAGATACGCAGTATTTT.

Details on this clonotype: A junction end diverges from the germline sequence, so it may reflect a read error. The CDR3 sequence is CASAASRDGLFNSNLPQHF. CDR3 sequence (DNA): TGCGCCAGCGCCGCCTCCCGGGACGGTCTTTTTAATAGCAATCTGCCCCAGCATTTT. This sequence joins TRBV5-6 and TRBJ1-5; D is perhaps TRBD1 (5 bases). There are 19 residues in the CDR3. The germline V gene has CDR1 SGHDT and CDR2 YYEEEE.

This clonotype came up many times. V gene TRBV20-1 combines with J gene TRBJ2-1; D not certain. V lost 8 bases, J lost 4 bases, and 12 bases lay in between. The CDR3 is made up of 12 amino acids. Per germline, CDR1 DFQATT and CDR2 SNEGSKA (reference sequence). The CDR3: CSTSRGYNEQFF. DNA for the CDR3: TGCAGTACGAGCCGTGGATACAATGAGCAGTTCTTC.

This clonotype was seen more than once but under ten times. The V call is TRBV29-1, the J call TRBJ2-7, with TRBD1 matching over 9 bases. Trimming at V came to 5 bases and at J to 5 bases, leaving 4 bases not matched to a gene. The CDR3 sequence is 12 residues long. Germline lookup yields CDR1 SQVTM and CDR2 ANQGSEA. The CDR3 DNA is TGCAGCGTTCTACAGGGGGCGAACGAGCAGTACTTC. Encoded protein: CSVLQGANEQYF.

This chain joins TRBV12-3 or TRBV12-4 and TRBJ2-7; perhaps TRBD1 as D (6 bases). The CDR3 covers 12 residues. The V end lost 2 bases, the J end lost 7 bases, and 9 bases lay between the germline ends. CDR3 region: CASSLRDTEQYF. CDR3 nucleotide sequence: TGTGCCAGCAGTTTAAGGGACACAGAGCAGTACTTC.

This chain links TRBV20-1 with TRBJ2-1, with 7 positions matching TRBD2. The germline gives CDR1 DFQATT, CDR2 SNEGSKA (reference sequence). The V gene end was trimmed by 6 bases and the J gene end by 0 bases; junction bases not matched to a gene: 8. The CDR3 totals 15 residues. CDR3 region: CSATQTSDSYNEQFF. The CDR3 DNA reads TGCAGTGCCACCCAAACTAGCGACTCCTACAATGAGCAGTTCTTC.

This clonotype showed up many times. This rearrangement joins TRBV4-3 to TRBJ2-1; 10 positions match TRBD2. From germline, CDR1 is LGHNA and CDR2 YSLEER. This CDR3 spans 16 amino acids. V was clipped by 0 bases and J by 7 bases; unmatched bases: 6. This chain's CDR3 is CASSQDLSGGRNEQFF. Here the CDR3 DNA reads TGCGCCAGCAGCCAAGACCTTAGCGGGGGGCGGAATGAGCAGTTCTTC.